This T cell receptor beta chain was recovered during a study of T cell responses to AZD1222 COVID-19 vaccine. Study outcomes and limitations: There were mostly white British donors and more females than males, and clonal diversity was possibly underestimated.

The CDR3 spans 13 residues. Trimming cost V 5 bases and J 3 bases, with 11 bases left between them. Per the germline V gene, CDR1 is MDHEN and CDR2 is SYDVKM. The protocol was immunoSEQ multiplex PCR, while the TCRdb copy is restricted to in-frame clones and leaves out a portion. The table shows some 190,000 clones, with roughly nine tenths occurring only once. Of note for this clone: Its antigen is not known.

The TCR originated in an adult in good health. This chain connects TRBV28 to TRBJ2-7; D is unclear. The material sequenced was peripheral blood, taken on day 0 of AZD1222 vaccination. DNA for the CDR3: TGTGCCAGCAGTCTAGGGCAGTACTACGAGCAGTACTTC. Protein: CASSLGQYYEQYF. Full variable domain (rest looked up from reference TRBV28 and TRBJ2-7): DVKVTQSSRYLVKRTGEKVFLECVQDMDHENMFWYRQDPGLGLRLIYFSYDVKMKEKGDIPEGYSVSREKKERFSLILESASTNQTSMYLCASSLGQYYEQYFGPGTRLTVT.